Shown below are 15 T cell receptor beta chains from a single sample sequenced in a study of blood T cell repertoires in COVID-19. Method: immunoSEQ multiplex PCR; TCRdb's copy keeps in-frame clones and lacks some. In the table there are about 330,000 clones, 86% of which are singletons. Sequenced: peripheral blood. Every receptor here comes from a woman in her forties or fifties with acute or convalescent COVID-19.

The chain links TRBV28 to TRBJ2-1, with TRBD2 matching over 8 bases. With 0 bases clipped from V and 1 base from J, the junction kept 2 bases outside the gene matches. Germline V gene sequence: CDR1 MDHEN, CDR2 SYDVKM. The CDR3 covers 16 residues. The CDR3 region is CASSLWSGGSYNEQFF. CDR3 coding DNA: TGTGCCAGCAGTTTATGGTCGGGAGGGTCCTACAATGAGCAGTTCTTC.

The rearrangement joins TRBV3-1 (or the pseudogene TRBV3-2) to TRBJ1-1; D might be TRBD1 (5 bases). The CDR3 length is 13 residues. Germline V CDR1 and CDR2: LGHDT, YNNKEL (reference sequence). The germline V and J ends were trimmed by 4 bases and 0 bases, with 6 bases remaining between them. CDR3 loop: CASSPTVNTEAFF. In DNA, the CDR3 is TGTGCCAGCAGCCCGACAGTGAACACTGAAGCTTTCTTT.

This clone was recorded a few times. The chain couples TRBV30 to TRBJ1-5; D gene unclear. V was shortened by 1 base and J by 0 bases, with 7 bases between the two germline ends. The CDR3 runs 14 residues. Germline V CDR1 and CDR2: GTSNPN, SVGIG (reference sequence). The CDR3 nucleotides read TGTGCCTGGAGTGACAGCAATAGCAATCAGCCCCAGCATTTT. Translation: CAWSDSNSNQPQHF.

This clone showed up just once. The V call is TRBV7-9, the J call TRBJ1-1; D unresolved. Germline V gives CDR1 SEHNR, CDR2 FQNEAQ (reference sequence). V was cut by 6 bases and J by 6 bases, with 11 bases left in between. The CDR3 is 12 amino acids. In DNA form, the CDR3 reads TGTGCCAGCAGTCTGGAGCGGCCTGAAGCTTTCTTT. It specifies CASSLERPEAFF.

V and J are TRBV7-9 and TRBJ1-4; TRBD1 is a possible D gene (6 bases). Trimming took off 5 bases at V and 4 bases at J, with 14 bases between the two ends. Germline CDR1 is SEHNR and CDR2 is FQNEAQ (reference sequence). The CDR3 totals 15 residues. As DNA, the CDR3 is TGTGCCAGCAGCGAATACAGGGCCCTTAATGAAAAACTGTTTTTT. Translating it yields CASSEYRALNEKLFF. Complete variable domain (other parts from reference TRBV7-9 and TRBJ1-4): DTGVSQNPRHKITKRGQNVTFRCDPISEHNRLYWYRQTLGQGPEFLTYFQNEAQLEKSRLLSDRFSAERPKGSFSTLEIQRTEQGDSAMYLCASSEYRALNEKLFFGSGTQLSVL.

As for this clone: Within the sample, other DNA sequences also encode this same CDR3. The V and J genes are TRBV3-1 (or the pseudogene TRBV3-2) and TRBJ1-2, with 8 positions matching TRBD1. The CDR3 is made up of 15 amino acids. The germline gives CDR1 LGHDT, CDR2 YNNKEL (reference sequence). Trimming at V came to 1 base and at J to 5 bases, leaving 6 bases not matched to a gene. The CDR3 coding sequence is TGTGCCAGCAGCCAAGGGGAGACAGGGGCTTATGGCTACACCTTC. This sequence encodes CASSQGETGAYGYTF.

The J gene is TRBJ2-3, the V gene TRBV18; 7 positions agree with TRBD2. Trimming took 5 bases from V and 6 from J; bases not matched to a gene: 8. Germline V gene data show CDR1 as KGHSH and CDR2 as LQKENI. This CDR3 contains 14 residues. CDR3 in DNA: TGTGCCAGCTCAGGGAGCGGGATCGGGGATACGCAGTATTTT. Amino acids: CASSGSGIGDTQYF. Complete variable domain (other parts from reference TRBV18 and TRBJ2-3): NAGVMQNPRHLVRRRGQEARLRCSPMKGHSHVYWYRQLPEEGLKFMVYLQKENIIDESGMPKERFSAEFPKEGPSILRIQQVVRGDSAAYFCASSGSGIGDTQYFGPGTRLTVL.

This sequence joins TRBV7-9 and TRBJ2-1; TRBD2 matches at 13 bases. With V trimmed by 4 bases and J by 8 bases, 8 bases remained unmatched. There are 16 residues in the CDR3. The V gene's germline CDR1 is SEHNR and CDR2 FQNEAQ (reference sequence). The CDR3, as DNA: TGTGCCAGCAGCTCCCTAACTAGCGGGAGGGCCCATGAGCAGTTCTTC. Its protein product is CASSSLTSGRAHEQFF.

V gene TRBV3-1 (or the pseudogene TRBV3-2) combines with J gene TRBJ2-1; D is ambiguous. The V gene's germline CDR1 is LGHDT and CDR2 YNNKEL (reference sequence). The ends were cut back, 3 bases at V and 6 bases at J, with 3 bases in the middle. This CDR3 contains 11 residues. The CDR3: CASSHSNEQFF. The CDR3 DNA reads TGTGCCAGCAGCCATAGCAATGAGCAGTTCTTC.

The J gene is TRBJ1-1, the V gene TRBV19; tentative D call: TRBD1 (6 bases). This CDR3 contains 17 residues. Trimming cost V 2 bases and J 3 bases, with 19 bases left between them. The V gene's germline CDR1 is LNHDA and CDR2 SQIVND (reference sequence). The DNA of the CDR3 is TGTGCCAGTAGTATAAGTCGGTGGGGGCAAGAGGACACTGAAGCTTTCTTT. Its protein is CASSISRWGQEDTEAFF.

The chain recombines TRBV19 with TRBJ2-5; D unclear. This CDR3 comprises 14 residues. Germline lookup yields CDR1 LNHDA and CDR2 SQIVND (reference sequence). Trimming shortened V by 6 bases and J by 4 bases, and 15 bases separated the two germline ends. The CDR3 loop reads CASSRSWSGETQYF. The CDR3 DNA follows: TGTGCCAGTAGCCGGTCCTGGTCGGGAGAGACCCAGTACTTC.

The rearrangement links TRBV9 to TRBJ1-2, with 7 bases identical to TRBD1. After removal of 3 bases from V and 4 bases from J, the junction contained 15 bases not matched to a gene. CDR1 is SGDLS, CDR2 YYNGEE, per germline. This CDR3 is built from 17 residues. CDR3 nucleotides: TGTGCCAGCAGCGGGGCCCCAGGGGGGAGAGGGGGCTATGGCTACACCTTC. It translates to CASSGAPGGRGGYGYTF.

The chain joins TRBV7-2 to TRBJ2-1, with TRBD2 matching 9 bases. With 3 bases clipped from V and 4 bases from J, the junction kept 1 base outside the gene matches. Germline loops: CDR1 SGHTA, CDR2 FQGNSA. CDR3 length: 14 residues. This CDR3 reads CASSLTSGYNEQFF. The CDR3 bases are TGTGCCAGCAGCTTGACTAGCGGTTACAATGAGCAGTTCTTC. Filled out from reference TRBV7-2 and TRBJ2-1, the complete variable domain reads GAGVSQSPSNKVTEKGKDVELRCDPISGHTALYWYRQSLGQGLEFLIYFQGNSAPDKSGLPSDRFSAERTGGSVSTLTIQRTQQEDSAVYLCASSLTSGYNEQFFGPGTRLTVL.

This rearrangement joins TRBV4-2 to TRBJ2-6, with a weak D call TRBD2 (5 bases). The CDR3 contains 15 residues. V lost 1 base and J lost 2, with 6 bases in between. The germline CDR1 and CDR2 sequences are LGHNA and YNFKEQ. CDR3 amino acids: CASSQVGTGANVLTF. CDR3 in DNA: TGTGCCAGCAGCCAAGTCGGGACTGGGGCCAACGTCCTGACTTTC.

This chain connects TRBV28 to TRBJ1-6; 7 bases fit TRBD1. J lost 0 bases, V lost 4 bases, and 9 bases had no gene match. The germline V gene encodes CDR1 MDHEN and CDR2 SYDVKM. This CDR3 spans 18 amino acids. DNA for the CDR3: TGTGCCAGCAGTTATGGGGGACAGTCACACTCCTATAATTCACCCCTCCACTTT. Protein product: CASSYGGQSHSYNSPLHF. Based on the CDR3 plus reference TRBV28 and TRBJ1-6, the full variable domain is DVKVTQSSRYLVKRTGEKVFLECVQDMDHENMFWYRQDPGLGLRLIYFSYDVKMKEKGDIPEGYSVSREKKERFSLILESASTNQTSMYLCASSYGGQSHSYNSPLHFGNGTRLTVT.